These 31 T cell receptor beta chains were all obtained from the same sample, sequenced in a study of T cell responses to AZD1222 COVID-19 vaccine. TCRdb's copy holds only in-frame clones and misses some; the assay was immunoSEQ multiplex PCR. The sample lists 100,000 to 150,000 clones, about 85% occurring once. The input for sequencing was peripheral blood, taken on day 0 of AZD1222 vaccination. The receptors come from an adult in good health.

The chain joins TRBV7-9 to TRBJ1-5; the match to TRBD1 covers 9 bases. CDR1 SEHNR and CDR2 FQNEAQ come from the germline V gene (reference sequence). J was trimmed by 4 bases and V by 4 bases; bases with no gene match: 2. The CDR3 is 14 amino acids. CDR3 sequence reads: CASSWTGENQPQHF. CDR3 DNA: TGTGCCAGCAGCTGGACAGGGGAAAATCAGCCCCAGCATTTT.

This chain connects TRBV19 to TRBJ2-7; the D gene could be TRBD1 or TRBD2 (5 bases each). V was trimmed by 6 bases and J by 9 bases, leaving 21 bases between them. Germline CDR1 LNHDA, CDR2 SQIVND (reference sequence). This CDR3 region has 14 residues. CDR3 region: CASSPQGAEGAQYF. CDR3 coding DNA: TGTGCCAGTAGCCCGCAGGGAGCCGAGGGAGCGCAGTACTTC.

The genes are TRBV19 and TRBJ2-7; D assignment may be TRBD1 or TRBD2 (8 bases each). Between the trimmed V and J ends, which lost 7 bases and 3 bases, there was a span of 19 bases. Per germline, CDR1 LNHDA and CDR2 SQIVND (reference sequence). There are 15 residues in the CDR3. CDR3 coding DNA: TGTGCCAGTATGCGGGAGGCAGGGGGCTTCTACGAGCAGTACTTC. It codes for CASMREAGGFYEQYF.

CDR3 in DNA: TGTGCCAGCAGTTACTCGGACGCAACTGAAGCTTTCTTT. As protein: CASSYSDATEAFF. The chain links TRBV6-5 to TRBJ1-1; no clear D. The V end was cut by 0 bases, the J end by 5 bases, with 7 bases between. Germline V gene lookup returns CDR1 MNHEY and CDR2 SVGAGI. This CDR3 has 13 amino acids.

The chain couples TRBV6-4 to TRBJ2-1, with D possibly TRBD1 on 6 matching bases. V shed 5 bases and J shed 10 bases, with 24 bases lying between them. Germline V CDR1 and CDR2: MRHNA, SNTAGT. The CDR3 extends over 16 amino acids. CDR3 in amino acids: CASSPQGSVVTGEQFF. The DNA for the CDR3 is TGTGCCAGCAGTCCTCAGGGGAGCGTCGTTACAGGGGAGCAGTTCTTC.

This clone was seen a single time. The CDR3 is CASSATSGGSGEQYF. CDR3 bases: TGTGCCAGCAGTGCCACTAGCGGGGGTTCAGGCGAGCAGTACTTC. This chain joins TRBV25-1 and TRBJ2-7, with TRBD2 matching 11 bases. The CDR3 has 15 amino acids. CDR1 is MGHDK, CDR2 SYGVNS, per germline. The V and J ends lost 4 bases and 6 bases, in that order; junction bases with no gene match: 8.

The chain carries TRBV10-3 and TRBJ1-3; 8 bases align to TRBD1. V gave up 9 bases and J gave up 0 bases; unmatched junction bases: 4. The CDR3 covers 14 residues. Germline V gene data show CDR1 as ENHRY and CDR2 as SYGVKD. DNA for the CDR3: TGTGCCATACAGACAGGGGACTCTGGAAACACCATATATTTT. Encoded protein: CAIQTGDSGNTIYF.

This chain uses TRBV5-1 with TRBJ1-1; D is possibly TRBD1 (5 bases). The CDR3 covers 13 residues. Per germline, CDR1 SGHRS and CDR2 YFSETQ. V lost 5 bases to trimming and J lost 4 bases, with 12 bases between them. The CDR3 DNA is TGCGCCAGCAGTGGCCGGGGCGGCACTGAAGCTTTCTTT. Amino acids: CASSGRGGTEAFF.

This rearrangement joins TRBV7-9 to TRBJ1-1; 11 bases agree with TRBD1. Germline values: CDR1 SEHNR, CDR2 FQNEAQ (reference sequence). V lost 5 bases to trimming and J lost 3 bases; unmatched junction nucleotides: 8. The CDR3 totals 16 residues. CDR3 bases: TGTGCCAGCAGCCAAAGGAGGGACAGGGGGGACACTGAAGCTTTCTTT. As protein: CASSQRRDRGDTEAFF.

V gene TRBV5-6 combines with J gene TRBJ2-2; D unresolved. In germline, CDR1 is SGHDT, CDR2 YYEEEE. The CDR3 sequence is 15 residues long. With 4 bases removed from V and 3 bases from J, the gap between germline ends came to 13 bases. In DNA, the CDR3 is TGTGCCAGCAGCCCGGATCGCCTCGACACCGGGGAGCTGTTTTTT. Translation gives CASSPDRLDTGELFF.

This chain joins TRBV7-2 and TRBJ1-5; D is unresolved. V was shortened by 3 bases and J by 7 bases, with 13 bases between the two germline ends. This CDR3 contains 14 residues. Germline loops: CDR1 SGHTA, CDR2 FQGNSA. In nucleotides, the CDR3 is TGTGCCAGCAGCTTGGACCCCGGACGGCAGCCCCAGCATTTT. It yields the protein CASSLDPGRQPQHF. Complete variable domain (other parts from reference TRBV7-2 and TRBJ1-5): GAGVSQSPSNKVTEKGKDVELRCDPISGHTALYWYRQSLGQGLEFLIYFQGNSAPDKSGLPSDRFSAERTGGSVSTLTIQRTQQEDSAVYLCASSLDPGRQPQHFGDGTRLSIL.

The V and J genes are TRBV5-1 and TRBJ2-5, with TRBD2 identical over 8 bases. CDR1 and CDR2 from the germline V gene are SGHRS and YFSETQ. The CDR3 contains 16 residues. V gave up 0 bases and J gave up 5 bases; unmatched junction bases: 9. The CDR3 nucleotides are TGCGCCAGCAGCTTGGCGCCTAGCGGGTCCGGGGAGACCCAGTACTTC. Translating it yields CASSLAPSGSGETQYF.

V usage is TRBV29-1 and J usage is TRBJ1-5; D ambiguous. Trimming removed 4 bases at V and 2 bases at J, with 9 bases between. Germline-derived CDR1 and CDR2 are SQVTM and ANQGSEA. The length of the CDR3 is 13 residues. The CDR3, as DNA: TGCAGCGTTGCTGGGGAGGGCAATCAGCCCCAGCATTTT. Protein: CSVAGEGNQPQHF.

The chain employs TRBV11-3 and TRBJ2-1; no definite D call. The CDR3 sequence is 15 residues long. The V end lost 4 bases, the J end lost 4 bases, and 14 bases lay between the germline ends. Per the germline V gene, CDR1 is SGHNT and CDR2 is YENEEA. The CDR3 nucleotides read TGTGCCAGCAGCTCCGCCGGGCCTATGTACAATGAGCAGTTCTTC. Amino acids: CASSSAGPMYNEQFF.

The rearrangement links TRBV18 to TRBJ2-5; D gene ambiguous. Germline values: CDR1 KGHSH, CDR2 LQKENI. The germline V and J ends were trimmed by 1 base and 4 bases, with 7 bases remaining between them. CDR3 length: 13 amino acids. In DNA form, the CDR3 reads TGTGCCAGCTCACCACAGTCCTCAGAGACCCAGTACTTC. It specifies CASSPQSSETQYF.

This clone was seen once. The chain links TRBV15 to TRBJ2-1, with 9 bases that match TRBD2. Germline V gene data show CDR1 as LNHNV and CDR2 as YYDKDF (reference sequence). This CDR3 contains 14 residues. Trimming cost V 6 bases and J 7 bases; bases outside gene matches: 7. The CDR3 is CATSTGTSRNEQFF. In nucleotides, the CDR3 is TGTGCCACCAGTACCGGGACTAGCAGAAATGAGCAGTTCTTC.

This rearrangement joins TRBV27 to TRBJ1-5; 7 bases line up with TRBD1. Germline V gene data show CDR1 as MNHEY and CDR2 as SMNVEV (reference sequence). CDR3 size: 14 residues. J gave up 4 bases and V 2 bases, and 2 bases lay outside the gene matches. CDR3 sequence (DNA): TGTGCCAGCAGTTTAACAGGGGAAAATCAGCCCCAGCATTTT. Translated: CASSLTGENQPQHF.

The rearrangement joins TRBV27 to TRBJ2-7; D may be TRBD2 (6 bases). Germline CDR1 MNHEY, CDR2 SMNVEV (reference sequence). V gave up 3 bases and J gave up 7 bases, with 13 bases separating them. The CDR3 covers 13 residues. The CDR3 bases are TGTGCCAGCAGTTTTAAGTTCGCGGGGGAGCAGTACTTC. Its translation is CASSFKFAGEQYF.

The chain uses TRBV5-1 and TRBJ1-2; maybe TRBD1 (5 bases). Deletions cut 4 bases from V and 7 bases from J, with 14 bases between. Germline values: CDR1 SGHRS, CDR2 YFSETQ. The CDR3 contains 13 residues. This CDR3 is CASSPGPQGGYTF. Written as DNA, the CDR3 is TGCGCCAGCAGCCCGGGCCCCCAGGGTGGCTACACCTTC.

The CDR3, as DNA: TGTGCCAGCAGCGCGGTCGACTATGGCTACACCTTC. It specifies CASSAVDYGYTF. The rearrangement links TRBV7-9 to TRBJ1-2, with D unclear. V gave up 5 bases and J gave up 3 bases, with 7 bases separating them. Germline V gene lookup returns CDR1 SEHNR and CDR2 FQNEAQ (reference sequence). The CDR3 has 12 amino acids.

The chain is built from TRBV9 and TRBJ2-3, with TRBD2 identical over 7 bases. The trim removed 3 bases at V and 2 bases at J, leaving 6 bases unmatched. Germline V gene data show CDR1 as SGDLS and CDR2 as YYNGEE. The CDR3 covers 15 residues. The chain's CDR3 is CASSATGTNTDTQYF. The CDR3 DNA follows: TGTGCCAGCAGCGCCACCGGGACTAACACAGATACGCAGTATTTT.

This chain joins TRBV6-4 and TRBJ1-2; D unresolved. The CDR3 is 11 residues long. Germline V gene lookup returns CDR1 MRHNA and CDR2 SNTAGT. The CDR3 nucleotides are TGTCCCCGCAGCGGCAACTATGGCTACACCTTC. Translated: CPRSGNYGYTF.

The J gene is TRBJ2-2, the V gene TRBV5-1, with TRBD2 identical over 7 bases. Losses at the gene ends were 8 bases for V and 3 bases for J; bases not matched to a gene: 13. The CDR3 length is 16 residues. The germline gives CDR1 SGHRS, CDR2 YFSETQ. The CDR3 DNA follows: TGCGCCAGTATCGGCCCCGAGCGGGGAGACACCGGGGAGCTGTTTTTT. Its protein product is CASIGPERGDTGELFF.

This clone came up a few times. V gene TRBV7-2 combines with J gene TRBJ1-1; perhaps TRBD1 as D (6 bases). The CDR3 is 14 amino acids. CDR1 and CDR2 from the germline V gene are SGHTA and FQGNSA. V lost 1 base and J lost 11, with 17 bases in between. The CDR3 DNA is TGTGCCAGCAGCTTAGACGGACAGAACTTGGGGGCTTTCTTT. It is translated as CASSLDGQNLGAFF.

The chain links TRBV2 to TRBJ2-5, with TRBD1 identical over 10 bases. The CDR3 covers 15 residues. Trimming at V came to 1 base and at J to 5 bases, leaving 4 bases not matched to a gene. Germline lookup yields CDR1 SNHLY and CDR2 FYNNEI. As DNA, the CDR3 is TGTGCCAGCAGTGAAGGGACAGGGGGGACGGAGACCCAGTACTTC. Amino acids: CASSEGTGGTETQYF.

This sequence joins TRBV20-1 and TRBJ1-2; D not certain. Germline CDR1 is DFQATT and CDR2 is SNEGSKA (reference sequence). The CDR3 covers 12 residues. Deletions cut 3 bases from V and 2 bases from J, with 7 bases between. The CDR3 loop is CSASVGNYGYTF. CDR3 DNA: TGCAGTGCTAGTGTGGGGAACTATGGCTACACCTTC.

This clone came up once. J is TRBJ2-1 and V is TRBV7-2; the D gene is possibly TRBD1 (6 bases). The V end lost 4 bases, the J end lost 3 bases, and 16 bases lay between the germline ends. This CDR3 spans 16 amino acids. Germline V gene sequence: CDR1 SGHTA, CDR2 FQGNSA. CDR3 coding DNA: TGTGCCAGCAGCTCCTCGTCCGGGACAAGCTACAATGAGCAGTTCTTC. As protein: CASSSSSGTSYNEQFF.

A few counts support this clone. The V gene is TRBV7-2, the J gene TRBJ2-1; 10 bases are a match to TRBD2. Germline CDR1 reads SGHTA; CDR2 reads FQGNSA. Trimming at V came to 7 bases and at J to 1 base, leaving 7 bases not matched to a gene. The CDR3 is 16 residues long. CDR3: CASKPSGGASYNEQFF. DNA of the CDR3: TGTGCCAGCAAACCGAGCGGGGGGGCGTCCTACAATGAGCAGTTCTTC.

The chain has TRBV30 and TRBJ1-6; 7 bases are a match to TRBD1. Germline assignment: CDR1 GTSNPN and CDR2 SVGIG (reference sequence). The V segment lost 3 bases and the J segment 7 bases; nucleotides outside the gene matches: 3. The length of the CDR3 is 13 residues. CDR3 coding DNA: TGTGCCTGGAGGCAGGGGGGAAATTCACCCCTCCACTTT. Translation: CAWRQGGNSPLHF.

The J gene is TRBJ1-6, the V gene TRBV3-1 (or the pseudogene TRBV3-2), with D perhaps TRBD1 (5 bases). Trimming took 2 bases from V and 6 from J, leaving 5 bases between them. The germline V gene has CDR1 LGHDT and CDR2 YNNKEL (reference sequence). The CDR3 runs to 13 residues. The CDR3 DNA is TGTGCCAGCAGCCAAAGGGGTAATTCACCCCTCCACTTT. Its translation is CASSQRGNSPLHF.

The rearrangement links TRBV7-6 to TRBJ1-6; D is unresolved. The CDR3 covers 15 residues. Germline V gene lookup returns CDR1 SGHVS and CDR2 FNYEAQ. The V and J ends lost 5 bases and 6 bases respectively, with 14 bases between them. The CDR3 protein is CASSPRGAGNSPLHF. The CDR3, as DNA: TGTGCCAGCAGCCCCCGGGGAGCGGGTAATTCACCCCTCCACTTT.